The 25 T cell receptor beta chains in this list originate from one sample, sequenced in a study of T cell responses to AZD1222 COVID-19 vaccine. Sequencing was performed with immunoSEQ multiplex PCR; in TCRdb, only in-frame clones are kept and a portion is missing. The sample records 100,000 to 150,000 clones, approximately 90% being singletons. Sequences were derived from peripheral blood, sampled on day 0 of AZD1222 vaccination. The receptors come from an adult in good health.

The rearrangement links TRBV7-9 to TRBJ1-1; maybe TRBD1 (5 bases). V lost 6 bases to trimming and J lost 0 bases, with 14 bases between them. There are 15 residues in the CDR3. The germline CDR1 and CDR2 sequences are SEHNR and FQNEAQ (reference sequence). Here the CDR3 reads CASRGAGFLNTEAFF. CDR3 DNA sequence: TGTGCCAGCAGAGGGGCGGGATTTTTGAACACTGAAGCTTTCTTT.

The chain recombines TRBV19 with TRBJ2-1; TRBD2 matches at 10 bases. CDR1 and CDR2 (germline): LNHDA, SQIVND (reference sequence). V lost 5 bases and J lost 5; bases outside the gene matches: 6. The CDR3 consists of 15 residues. CDR3 loop: CASSGEREGHNEQFF. The CDR3 DNA follows: TGTGCCAGTAGTGGGGAGCGGGAGGGCCACAATGAGCAGTTCTTC.

This chain uses TRBV6-1 with TRBJ1-2; D is perhaps TRBD1 (5 bases). Trimming left V 7 bases short and J 4 bases short, with 16 bases between. The CDR3 consists of 14 residues. CDR1 MNHNS and CDR2 SASEGT come from the germline V gene. The CDR3 here is CASNPWDSSYGYTF. The CDR3 DNA reads as TGTGCCAGCAACCCGTGGGACTCTAGCTATGGCTACACCTTC.

This clone was counted between two and nine times. This chain connects TRBV24-1 to TRBJ2-3, with unresolved D. The CDR3 length is 17 residues. Trimming stripped 2 bases from V and 1 base from J, with 15 bases between. CDR1 is KGHDR, CDR2 SFDVKD, per germline. For the CDR3, the DNA is TGTGCCACCAGTGATTCCTCCTCCGGGTGGGGCACAGATACGCAGTATTTT. This translates into CATSDSSSGWGTDTQYF.

This chain joins TRBV12-5 and TRBJ1-2; D call uncertain. Germline values: CDR1 LGHNT, CDR2 FRNRAP. Trimming stripped 5 bases from V and 3 bases from J, with 10 bases between. The CDR3 has 13 amino acids. CDR3 DNA: TGTGCTAGTGGTCTACAGAGAGACTATGGCTACACCTTC. It specifies CASGLQRDYGYTF.

The chain recombines TRBV25-1 with TRBJ1-2, with a possible D match to TRBD1 (5 bases). Trimming removed 4 bases at V and 4 bases at J, with 13 bases between. The length of the CDR3 is 14 residues. Germline CDR1 reads MGHDK; CDR2 reads SYGVNS. CDR3 nucleotides: TGTGCCAGCAGTGGGGGCAGGGATATCTATGGCTACACCTTC. It translates to CASSGGRDIYGYTF.

Concerning this clone itself: Germline and junction disagree at one end, which may indicate a read error. The rearrangement joins TRBV7-9 to TRBJ1-1; 8 bases agree with TRBD1. CDR1 is SEHNR and CDR2 is FQNEAQ in the germline V gene (reference sequence). CDR3 size: 12 residues. The CDR3 loop is CASSSAQGAPCF. The DNA for the CDR3 is TGTGCCAGCAGCTCAGCCCAGGGGGCGCCCTGCTTT.

The V gene is TRBV7-9, the J gene TRBJ1-1; D gene unclear. CDR3 size: 15 residues. The germline gives CDR1 SEHNR, CDR2 FQNEAQ (reference sequence). V was clipped by 7 bases and J by 2 bases, with 17 bases between them. The chain's CDR3 is CASIPSSGDNTEAFF. The CDR3 coding sequence is TGTGCCAGCATCCCTTCGTCGGGCGACAACACTGAAGCTTTCTTT.

The DNA of the CDR3 is TGTGCCAGCAGCCCCCTAAGCAGCTCCTACAATGAGCAGTTCTTC. The encoded protein is CASSPLSSSYNEQFF. The chain uses TRBV3-1 (or the pseudogene TRBV3-2) and TRBJ2-1; no clear D. Trimming removed 4 bases at V and 0 bases at J, with 10 bases between. This CDR3 comprises 15 residues. Germline V gene sequence: CDR1 LGHDT, CDR2 YNNKEL (reference sequence).

The CDR3 DNA reads as TGCGCCAGCAGCTTGCGACAGACCCGAGACGAGCAGTACTTC. This codes for CASSLRQTRDEQYF. The V and J genes are TRBV5-1 and TRBJ2-7, with D possibly being TRBD1 (5 bases). Germline assignment: CDR1 SGHRS and CDR2 YFSETQ. Trimming cost V 1 base and J 5 bases, with 13 bases left between them. This CDR3 has 14 residues.

This rearrangement joins TRBV6-5 to TRBJ1-1; D perhaps matches TRBD1 (6 bases). Germline V CDR1 and CDR2: MNHEY, SVGAGI. This CDR3 comprises 14 residues. Trimming cost V 10 bases and J 3 bases, with 18 bases left between them. Here the CDR3 DNA reads TGTGCCAACCTGATCGACAGGAGTCACACTGAAGCTTTCTTT. Its protein product is CANLIDRSHTEAFF.

The chain links TRBV28 to TRBJ1-5; 9 bases are a match to TRBD1. V gave up 5 bases and J gave up 5 bases; unmatched junction bases: 7. Germline values: CDR1 MDHEN, CDR2 SYDVKM. The CDR3 is 15 amino acids. CDR3 region: CASSQVGQGYQPQHF. For the CDR3, the DNA is TGTGCCAGCAGTCAGGTCGGACAGGGGTATCAGCCCCAGCATTTT.

The chain recombines TRBV24-1 with TRBJ2-1; no clear D. The germline gives CDR1 KGHDR, CDR2 SFDVKD. CDR3 size: 11 residues. Trimming cost V 5 bases and J 6 bases, with 4 bases left between them. The CDR3 region is CATSVANEQFF. The CDR3 bases are TGTGCCACCAGTGTAGCCAATGAGCAGTTCTTC.

This clone was observed a single time. Other DNA sequences within the sample encode an identical CDR3. The rearrangement links TRBV7-9 to TRBJ1-6; perhaps TRBD1 as D (5 bases). Trimming removed 4 bases from V and 7 bases from J, with 8 bases in between. Germline assignment: CDR1 SEHNR and CDR2 FQNEAQ (reference sequence). This CDR3 is built from 13 residues. CDR3 DNA: TGTGCCAGCAGCTGGGGCTTCAATTCACCCCTCCACTTT. Amino acids: CASSWGFNSPLHF. The entire variable domain, with the rest obtained from reference TRBV7-9 and TRBJ1-6, is as follows: DTGVSQNPRHKITKRGQNVTFRCDPISEHNRLYWYRQTLGQGPEFLTYFQNEAQLEKSRLLSDRFSAERPKGSFSTLEIQRTEQGDSAMYLCASSWGFNSPLHFGNGTRLTVT.

The chain employs TRBV5-1 and TRBJ2-7; TRBD2 matches 11 bases. The length of the CDR3 is 14 residues. The junction had 1 base not matched to a gene; V was cut back by 0 bases and J by 5 bases. CDR1 is SGHRS and CDR2 is YFSETQ in the germline V gene. The CDR3, as DNA: TGCGCCAGCAGCTTGGCACTAGCGGGAGACGAGCAGTACTTC. This sequence encodes CASSLALAGDEQYF.

This sequence joins TRBV27 and TRBJ2-3, with 9 bases matching TRBD2. Germline trimming cut 2 bases from V and 2 bases from J; bases unmatched to any gene: 8. This CDR3 is built from 17 residues. Germline lookup yields CDR1 MNHEY and CDR2 SMNVEV (reference sequence). The CDR3 sequence is CASSLRSPSGNTDTQYF. The CDR3 DNA reads as TGTGCCAGCAGTTTACGGTCCCCTAGCGGGAACACAGATACGCAGTATTTT.

This CDR3 is CASRRGGLAGGETQYF. The CDR3 region has the DNA TGTGCCAGCAGGCGGGGAGGGCTAGCGGGAGGGGAGACCCAGTACTTC. The chain links TRBV7-2 to TRBJ2-5, with 12 nucleotides matching TRBD2. CDR3 length: 16 residues. Germline CDR1 SGHTA, CDR2 FQGNSA. Unmatched junction bases numbered 10, after V lost 6 bases and J lost 5 bases. Variable domain in full (rest from reference TRBV7-2 and TRBJ2-5): GAGVSQSPSNKVTEKGKDVELRCDPISGHTALYWYRQSLGQGLEFLIYFQGNSAPDKSGLPSDRFSAERTGGSVSTLTIQRTQQEDSAVYLCASRRGGLAGGETQYFGPGTRLLVL.

The rearrangement links TRBV11-3 to TRBJ2-1, with a possible D match to TRBD1 (6 bases). Germline lookup yields CDR1 SGHNT and CDR2 YENEEA. The CDR3 totals 13 residues. V lost 5 bases, J lost 4 bases, and 9 bases lay in between. The CDR3 protein is CASSRQEYNEQFF. CDR3 bases: TGTGCCAGCAGCAGACAGGAATACAATGAGCAGTTCTTC. The full variable domain, rest sourced from reference TRBV11-3 and TRBJ2-1, is EAGVVQSPRYKIIEKKQPVAFWCNPISGHNTLYWYLQNLGQGPELLIRYENEEAVDDSQLPKDRFSAERLKGVDSTLKIQPAELGDSAVYLCASSRQEYNEQFFGPGTRLTVL.

This chain uses TRBV25-1 with TRBJ1-4; no firm D call. The germline V and J ends were trimmed by 4 bases and 5 bases, with 8 bases remaining between them. The CDR3 extends over 13 amino acids. From germline, CDR1 is MGHDK and CDR2 SYGVNS. CDR3 sequence: CASSGLRNEKLFF. Written as DNA, the CDR3 is TGTGCCAGCAGTGGGTTGCGGAATGAAAAACTGTTTTTT. Based on the CDR3 plus reference TRBV25-1 and TRBJ1-4, the full variable domain is EADIYQTPRYLVIGTGKKITLECSQTMGHDKMYWYQQDPGMELHLIHYSYGVNSTEKGDLSSESTVSRIRTEHFPLTLESARPSHTSQYLCASSGLRNEKLFFGSGTQLSVL.

This chain links TRBV5-3 with TRBJ1-5, with 9 bases identical to TRBD1. TRBV5-3 is an ORF, and what it does is uncertain. This CDR3 region has 17 residues. V lost 4 bases and J lost 2; bases outside the gene matches: 10. This chain's CDR3 is CARSHGTGYQGNQPQHF. For the CDR3, the DNA is TGTGCCAGAAGCCACGGGACAGGGTATCAGGGCAATCAGCCCCAGCATTTT.

This chain joins TRBV19 and TRBJ1-4; D is possibly TRBD1 (5 bases). The CDR3 totals 15 residues. V lost 5 bases to trimming and J lost 7 bases, with 17 bases between them. CDR1 LNHDA and CDR2 SQIVND come from the germline V gene (reference sequence). In DNA, the CDR3 is TGTGCCAGTAGTCCACGGGGCACACCGGGTGAAAAACTGTTTTTT. Protein sequence: CASSPRGTPGEKLFF.

This chain uses TRBV18 with TRBJ2-5; D is ambiguous. The ends were cut back, 3 bases at V and 2 bases at J, with 7 bases in the middle. Germline assignment: CDR1 KGHSH and CDR2 LQKENI. The CDR3 totals 13 residues. CDR3 region: CASSPKEQETQYF. CDR3 in DNA: TGTGCCAGCTCACCTAAGGAGCAAGAGACCCAGTACTTC.

This clone appeared a few times. The chain joins TRBV27 to TRBJ1-4; no clear D. The CDR3 has 15 residues. V gave up 5 bases and J gave up 0 bases, with 10 bases separating them. The germline V gene encodes CDR1 MNHEY and CDR2 SMNVEV (reference sequence). Here the CDR3 reads CASSPYTSTNEKLFF. CDR3 in DNA: TGTGCCAGCAGTCCCTACACCTCAACTAATGAAAAACTGTTTTTT.

CDR3 in amino acids: CASSLDTMNTEAFF. CDR3 nucleotide sequence: TGTGCCAGCAGCCTGGACACCATGAACACTGAAGCTTTCTTT. The chain recombines TRBV11-3 with TRBJ1-1, with TRBD1 as a possible D gene (5 bases). Germline lookup yields CDR1 SGHNT and CDR2 YENEEA. The length of the CDR3 is 14 residues. Between the trimmed V and J ends, which lost 5 bases and 0 bases, there was a span of 10 bases.

The chain uses TRBV7-9 and TRBJ2-1, with TRBD2 matching 9 bases. V dropped 4 bases and J dropped 5; count of bases not matched to a gene: 9. The CDR3 extends over 16 amino acids. CDR1 SEHNR and CDR2 FQNEAQ come from the germline V gene (reference sequence). CDR3 sequence reads: CASSWSGGRGNNEQFF. The DNA of the CDR3 is TGTGCCAGCAGCTGGAGCGGCGGGAGGGGGAACAATGAGCAGTTCTTC.